A selection of T cell receptor beta chains follows, all from one sample in a study of CD8+ T cells in alopecia areata. Some clones are missing from TCRdb's copy, which holds only in-frame ones; the method was immunoSEQ multiplex PCR. The sample holds around 140,000 clones, about 85% seen once. Specimen: CD8+ T cells sorted from blood, collected at week 4, from a patient treated with tofacitinib. The receptors come from a human donor with alopecia areata. The CDR3 runs from the conserved cysteine through the conserved F or W. The order of the fields is J gene, clone size, D gene, V gene, CDR3 DNA, CDR3 protein. The D gene is left open where the match is weak. The size entry is marked missing in some rows and otherwise reads once, few, many or a size class.

J gene: TRBJ2-2; clone size: once; D gene: TRBD1; V gene: TRBV4-2; CDR3 DNA: TGTGCCAGCAGCGAGAGCCAGGGGGACACCGGGGAGCTGTTTTTT; CDR3 protein: CASSESQGDTGELFF
J gene: TRBJ1-5; clone size: few; D gene: -; V gene: TRBV10-3; CDR3 DNA: TGTGCCATCGGGGTCACCTTTAGCAATCAGCCCCAGCATTTT; CDR3 protein: CAIGVTFSNQPQHF
J gene: TRBJ2-7; clone size: once; D gene: -; V gene: TRBV29-1; CDR3 DNA: TGCAGCGTTGAATCCCAAGAGGCCTACGAGCAGTACTTC; CDR3 protein: CSVESQEAYEQYF
J gene: TRBJ1-1; clone size: -; D gene: TRBD1; V gene: TRBV5-1; CDR3 DNA: TGCGCCAGCAGAGGACAGGGGAACACTGAAGCTTTCTTT; CDR3 protein: CASRGQGNTEAFF
J gene: TRBJ1-5; clone size: -; D gene: -; V gene: TRBV7-9; CDR3 DNA: TGTGCCAGCAGCTTGACAGGTCAGAATCAGCCCCAGCATTTT; CDR3 protein: CASSLTGQNQPQHF
J gene: TRBJ1-1; clone size: -; D gene: -; V gene: TRBV9; CDR3 DNA: TGTGCCAGCAGCCCCGAGATAGGCGAGGTCGCGGCTGAAGCTTTCTTT; CDR3 protein: CASSPEIGEVAAEAFF
J gene: TRBJ2-7; clone size: -; D gene: TRBD1; V gene: TRBV9; CDR3 DNA: TGTGCCAGCAGCCGGGGACAGGCCATCTCCTACGAGCAGTACTTC; CDR3 protein: CASSRGQAISYEQYF
J gene: TRBJ2-6; clone size: -; D gene: -; V gene: TRBV5-1; CDR3 DNA: TGCGCCAGCAGCTTGCAAATTCCCCTCTCTGGGGCCAACGTCCTGACTTTC; CDR3 protein: CASSLQIPLSGANVLTF
J gene: TRBJ2-7; clone size: -; D gene: -; V gene: TRBV15; CDR3 DNA: TGTGCCACCAGCAGAGGGGATTTGGACGAGCTGTACTTC; CDR3 protein: CATSRGDLDELYF
J gene: TRBJ2-3; clone size: -; D gene: -; V gene: TRBV5-1; CDR3 DNA: TGCGCCAGCAGCTTGGCCGAGGGACGGGAGGATACGCAGTATTTT; CDR3 protein: CASSLAEGREDTQYF
J gene: TRBJ2-2; clone size: -; D gene: -; V gene: TRBV4-1; CDR3 DNA: TGCGCCAGCAGCCAGCGCGATCCAAGGACAGCCTTCACCGGGGAGCTGTTTTTT; CDR3 protein: CASSQRDPRTAFTGELFF
J gene: TRBJ1-6; clone size: -; D gene: -; V gene: TRBV7-9; CDR3 DNA: TGTGCCAGCAGACCCGGGGGGCCGCGAACGGATTCACCCCTCCACTTT; CDR3 protein: CASRPGGPRTDSPLHF
J gene: TRBJ2-2; clone size: -; D gene: -; V gene: TRBV9; CDR3 DNA: TGTGCCAGCAGCGTAGCGGGGCCCGGGGAGCTGTTTTTT; CDR3 protein: CASSVAGPGELFF
J gene: TRBJ2-4; clone size: -; D gene: TRBD2; V gene: TRBV19; CDR3 DNA: TGTGCCAGTAGCCCGGGAGGATACATTCAGTACTTC; CDR3 protein: CASSPGGYIQYF
J gene: TRBJ2-2; clone size: -; D gene: TRBD1; V gene: TRBV28; CDR3 DNA: TGTGCCGCCCAGGGGGCGGGTACCGGGGAGCTGTTTTTT; CDR3 protein: CAAQGAGTGELFF
J gene: TRBJ2-3; clone size: -; D gene: TRBD2; V gene: TRBV11-1; CDR3 DNA: TGTGCCAGCAGCTTGGGGACTAGCGGGGTGTTATCAGATACGCAGTATTTT; CDR3 protein: CASSLGTSGVLSDTQYF
J gene: TRBJ1-2; clone size: -; D gene: TRBD1; V gene: TRBV2; CDR3 DNA: TGTGCCACCAAGACAGGGGGCACGGGCTACACCTTC; CDR3 protein: CATKTGGTGYTF
J gene: TRBJ2-7; clone size: -; D gene: -; V gene: TRBV4-1; CDR3 DNA: TGCGCCAGCAGCCAAGACAGGGGCTACGAGCAGTACTTC; CDR3 protein: CASSQDRGYEQYF
J gene: TRBJ2-2; clone size: -; D gene: TRBD1; V gene: TRBV4-1; CDR3 DNA: TGCGCCAGCAGCCAAGACGGGACAGGGGGGAGCACCGGGGAGCTGTTTTTT; CDR3 protein: CASSQDGTGGSTGELFF
J gene: TRBJ2-7; clone size: -; D gene: TRBD1; V gene: TRBV29-1; CDR3 DNA: TGCAGCGTCGAGGGACAGGAGCCCTACGAGCAGTACTTC; CDR3 protein: CSVEGQEPYEQYF
J gene: TRBJ2-5; clone size: few; D gene: -; V gene: TRBV5-6; CDR3 DNA: TGTGCCAGCAGCTTGGTTCTAGAAGGGGAGACCCAGTACTTC; CDR3 protein: CASSLVLEGETQYF
J gene: TRBJ2-7; clone size: -; D gene: TRBD2; V gene: TRBV9; CDR3 DNA: TGTGCCAGCAGCGAGCGGGGGAACTCCTACGAGCAGTACTTC; CDR3 protein: CASSERGNSYEQYF
J gene: TRBJ1-5; clone size: -; D gene: -; V gene: TRBV9; CDR3 DNA: TGTGCCAGCAGTCCTACGAGCAATCAGCCCCAGCATTTT; CDR3 protein: CASSPTSNQPQHF
J gene: TRBJ1-2; clone size: -; D gene: -; V gene: TRBV10-3; CDR3 DNA: TGTGCCATCAGCGTCACAGAGTATGGCTACACCTTC; CDR3 protein: CAISVTEYGYTF
J gene: TRBJ2-5; clone size: few; D gene: -; V gene: TRBV7-9; CDR3 DNA: TGTGCCAGCAGCCCCTTGGAGACCCAGTACTTC; CDR3 protein: CASSPLETQYF
J gene: TRBJ1-1; clone size: -; D gene: -; V gene: TRBV9; CDR3 DNA: TGTGCCAGCAGCGTAGGTAAAGGGATGAACACTGAAGCTTTCTTT; CDR3 protein: CASSVGKGMNTEAFF
J gene: TRBJ2-7; clone size: -; D gene: -; V gene: TRBV9; CDR3 DNA: TGTGCCAGCAGCGTAGAAGGTTGGTCGGACGAGCAGTACTTC; CDR3 protein: CASSVEGWSDEQYF
J gene: TRBJ2-3; clone size: -; D gene: -; V gene: TRBV29-1; CDR3 DNA: TGCAGCGTTGAACCTGGGGGGAACACAGATACGCAGTATTTT; CDR3 protein: CSVEPGGNTDTQYF
J gene: TRBJ2-7; clone size: -; D gene: -; V gene: TRBV7-9; CDR3 DNA: TGTGCCAGCAGCCCCAGGGGGGTCCCCCTCGAGCAGTACTTC; CDR3 protein: CASSPRGVPLEQYF
J gene: TRBJ2-7; clone size: -; D gene: -; V gene: TRBV30; CDR3 DNA: TGTGCCTGGAGTGGGGATCACTACGAGCAGTACTTC; CDR3 protein: CAWSGDHYEQYF
J gene: TRBJ2-1; clone size: -; D gene: -; V gene: TRBV25-1; CDR3 DNA: TGTGCCAGCAGTTTGTGGGGATCTTACAATGAGCAGTTCTTC; CDR3 protein: CASSLWGSYNEQFF